This TCR beta chain appears in the sequencing data of a study of blood T cell repertoires in COVID-19. This CDR3 is built from 14 residues. Germline loops: CDR1 SGHTA, CDR2 FQGNSA. Trimming pared 2 bases from V and 2 bases from J, leaving 10 bases between. Note on this clone: Other DNA sequences in this specimen translate into the identical CDR3.

Per the study methods: Amplification of reference gene primers was used by the study to estimate nucleated cell counts. Only in-frame clones appear in the TCRdb table, and some are missing; sequencing was by immunoSEQ multiplex PCR. That table furnishes V, J and clone size, whereas the DNA furnished D and trimming. The table lists 120,000 or so clones, around three quarters of them singletons, with 2% to 2.5% in the top ten. The chain has TRBV7-2 and TRBJ2-7; D is perhaps TRBD2 (5 bases). Sequenced sample: peripheral blood. This TCR was sampled from a woman between 65 and 79 years old with acute or convalescent COVID-19. In DNA, the CDR3 is TGTGCCAGCAGCTTAAGCGGTCAGCCCTACGAGCAGTACTTC. Residues: CASSLSGQPYEQYF.